One sample yielded the 14 T cell receptor beta chains listed below, sequenced in a study of T cells in Graves' hyperthyroidism and ophthalmopathy. Researchers took RNA transcripts and amplified the TCR beta CDR3 regions from them. RT-PCR in the first round (using the HTBI primer set) targeted the TCR CDR3. Via MiXCR, TCRdb re-called the multiplex PCR reads, giving one row per CDR3 protein. The sample yields about 720,000 distinct CDR3 sequences, about 19% seen once. Sequenced sample: blood. The source is a woman aged 45-60 years with Graves' hyperthyroidism that later progressed to Graves' ophthalmopathy.

The table lists this clonotype with many counts. The chain combines TRBV20-1 with TRBJ1-5; 7 nucleotides match TRBD1. J gave up 7 bases and V 6 bases, and 9 bases lay outside the gene matches. The germline V gene encodes CDR1 DFQATT and CDR2 SNEGSKA (reference sequence). This CDR3 spans 13 amino acids. CDR3 coding DNA: TGCAGTGCCGAAAGACAGGGCGGGCAGCCCCAGCATTTT. Translation: CSAERQGGQPQHF.

The chain couples TRBV5-1 to TRBJ1-2; TRBD1 matches 7 bases. V lost 5 bases and J lost 7; bases outside the gene matches: 11. This CDR3 spans 14 amino acids. Germline assignment: CDR1 SGHRS and CDR2 YFSETQ. The CDR3: CASRPGQAVGGYTF. The CDR3 DNA reads TGCGCCAGCAGACCTGGACAGGCTGTGGGTGGCTACACCTTC. Based on the CDR3 plus reference TRBV5-1 and TRBJ1-2, the full variable domain is KAGVTQTPRYLIKTRGQQVTLSCSPISGHRSVSWYQQTPGQGLQFLFEYFSETQRNKGNFPGRFSGRQFSNSRSEMNVSTLELGDSALYLCASRPGQAVGGYTFGSGTRLTVV.

This clonotype showed up just a few times. J is TRBJ2-5 and V is TRBV29-1; D may be TRBD1 (5 bases). The V end lost 1 base, the J end lost 2 bases, and 14 bases lay between the germline ends. The germline V gene has CDR1 SQVTM and CDR2 ANQGSEA. This CDR3 has 15 amino acids. CDR3 sequence (DNA): TGCAGCGTTGAAGCGCCAGGGCGCAAACAAGAGACCCAGTACTTC. It translates to CSVEAPGRKQETQYF.

CDR3 nucleotide sequence: TGTGCTAGTGGCCCGACGGTAAACTATGGCTACACCTTC. Its translation is CASGPTVNYGYTF. The rearrangement joins TRBV12-5 to TRBJ1-2; D call uncertain. The CDR3 is made up of 13 amino acids. V dropped 6 bases and J dropped 2 bases, with 10 bases sitting between them. Germline-derived CDR1 and CDR2 are LGHNT and FRNRAP.

This clonotype turned up a few times. This chain joins TRBV19 and TRBJ2-1; the match to TRBD1 covers 7 bases. Germline CDR1 and CDR2: LNHDA and SQIVND (reference sequence). V lost 0 bases to trimming and J lost 5 bases; unmatched junction nucleotides: 13. The CDR3 totals 18 residues. CDR3 nucleotides: TGTGCCAGTAGTATAGACCCGGGACAGACGGGGCAGGACAATGAGCAGTTCTTC. Translated: CASSIDPGQTGQDNEQFF.

This clonotype was seen at least ten times. V is TRBV20-1 and J is TRBJ1-1; D remains ambiguous. Between the trimmed V and J ends, which lost 6 bases and 5 bases, there was a span of 19 bases. The CDR3 loop spans 14 amino acids. Germline lookup yields CDR1 DFQATT and CDR2 SNEGSKA (reference sequence). CDR3 amino acids: CSAYGPYRGTEAFF. CDR3 sequence (DNA): TGCAGTGCCTACGGACCCTACCGGGGTACTGAAGCTTTCTTT.

The rearrangement joins TRBV19 to TRBJ1-4; D is perhaps TRBD1 (5 bases). Germline-derived CDR1 and CDR2 are LNHDA and SQIVND (reference sequence). The CDR3 contains 13 residues. Trimming pared 4 bases from V and 8 bases from J, leaving 11 bases between. Here the CDR3 DNA reads TGTGCCAGTAGTACCGGGACGTTCGAAAAACTGTTTTTT. Amino acid sequence: CASSTGTFEKLFF.

This clonotype was seen at least ten times. The J gene is TRBJ1-5, the V gene TRBV5-1; D perhaps matches TRBD1 (6 bases). V gave up 1 base and J gave up 4 bases, with 21 bases separating them. Germline V gene lookup returns CDR1 SGHRS and CDR2 YFSETQ. This CDR3 region has 18 residues. The CDR3 sequence is CASSLWGHRVDRNQPQHF. CDR3 DNA: TGCGCCAGCAGCTTGTGGGGTCACAGGGTAGATCGGAATCAGCCCCAGCATTTT.

Only a few counts were recorded for this clonotype. V usage is TRBV20-1 and J usage is TRBJ2-1; D perhaps matches TRBD1 (5 bases). Germline CDR1 and CDR2: DFQATT and SNEGSKA (reference sequence). V was cut by 0 bases and J by 3 bases, with 12 bases left in between. This CDR3 spans 15 amino acids. The CDR3 region is CSARDFVTVYNEQFF. In DNA, the CDR3 is TGCAGTGCTAGAGATTTTGTGACAGTCTACAATGAGCAGTTCTTC.

The chain carries TRBV5-1 and TRBJ1-3; tentative D call: TRBD1 (6 bases). V dropped 3 bases and J dropped 0 bases, with 13 bases sitting between them. The CDR3 is made up of 16 amino acids. Germline CDR1 is SGHRS and CDR2 is YFSETQ. The chain's CDR3 is CASSWDIHSSGNTIYF. CDR3 in DNA: TGCGCCAGCAGCTGGGACATCCATTCCTCTGGAAACACCATATATTTT.

The genes are TRBV5-1 and TRBJ1-4; D gene ambiguous. CDR1 is SGHRS and CDR2 is YFSETQ in the germline V gene. The CDR3 is made up of 17 amino acids. Trimming took 0 bases from V and 2 from J, leaving 14 bases between them. This CDR3 reads CASSLAFEGRTNEKLFF. CDR3 DNA sequence: TGCGCCAGCAGCTTGGCATTTGAGGGTAGGACTAATGAAAAACTGTTTTTT.

In its sample, this clonotype was seen many times. The chain employs TRBV7-9 and TRBJ1-5, with D maybe TRBD1 (5 bases). Germline V gene sequence: CDR1 SEHNR, CDR2 FQNEAQ (reference sequence). Between the trimmed V and J ends, which lost 2 bases and 1 base, there was a span of 15 bases. There are 17 residues in the CDR3. The CDR3 region has the DNA TGTGCCAGCAGCTTAATCGGGCAGGGTAGAAGCAATCAGCCCCAGCATTTT. Its protein is CASSLIGQGRSNQPQHF.

This clonotype was picked up many times. The chain uses TRBV11-2 and TRBJ2-7; 9 nucleotides agree with TRBD2. Unmatched junction bases numbered 9, after V lost 1 base and J lost 5 bases. In germline, CDR1 is SGHAT, CDR2 FQNNGV. The CDR3 consists of 16 residues. The CDR3 region has the DNA TGTGCCAGCAGCTTAGCCCCAGCGGGGGGTTTGGACGAGCAGTACTTC. This codes for CASSLAPAGGLDEQYF.

V usage is TRBV10-3 and J usage is TRBJ2-5; D gene ambiguous. Trimming pared 0 bases from V and 5 bases from J, leaving 13 bases between. Germline lookup yields CDR1 ENHRY and CDR2 SYGVKD. The CDR3 totals 15 residues. This chain's CDR3 is CAISESTVGPETQYF. The CDR3 DNA follows: TGTGCCATCAGTGAGTCTACTGTAGGCCCGGAGACCCAGTACTTC.